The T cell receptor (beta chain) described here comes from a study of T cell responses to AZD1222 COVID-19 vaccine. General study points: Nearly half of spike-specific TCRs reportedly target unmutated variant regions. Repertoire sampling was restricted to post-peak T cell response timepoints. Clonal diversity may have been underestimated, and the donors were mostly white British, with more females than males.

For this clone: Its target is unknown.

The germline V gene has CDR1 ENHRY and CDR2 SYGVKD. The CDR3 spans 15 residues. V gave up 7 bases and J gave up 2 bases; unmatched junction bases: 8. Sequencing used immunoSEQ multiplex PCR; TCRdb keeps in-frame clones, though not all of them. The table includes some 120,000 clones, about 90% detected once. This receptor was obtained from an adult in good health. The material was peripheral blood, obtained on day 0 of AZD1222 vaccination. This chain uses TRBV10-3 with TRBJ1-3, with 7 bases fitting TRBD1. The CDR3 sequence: CAITGQGVTGNTIYF. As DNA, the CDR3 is TGTGCCATCACTGGGCAGGGGGTGACTGGAAACACCATATATTTT.